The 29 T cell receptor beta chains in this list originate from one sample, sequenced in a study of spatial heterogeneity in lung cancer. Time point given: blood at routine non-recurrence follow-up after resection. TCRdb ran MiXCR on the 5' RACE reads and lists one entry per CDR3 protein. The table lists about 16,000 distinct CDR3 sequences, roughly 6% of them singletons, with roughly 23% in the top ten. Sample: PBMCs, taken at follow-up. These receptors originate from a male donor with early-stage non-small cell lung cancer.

Here the CDR3 DNA reads TGCAGCGCCTGGGACCTTCATCAAAAACTGTTTTTT. Translation gives CSAWDLHQKLFF. The J gene is TRBJ1-4, the V gene TRBV29-1, with D possibly matching TRBD1 (5 bases). Trimming pared 7 bases from V and 9 bases from J, leaving 15 bases between. The germline CDR1 and CDR2 sequences are SQVTM and ANQGSEA. This CDR3 has 12 residues.

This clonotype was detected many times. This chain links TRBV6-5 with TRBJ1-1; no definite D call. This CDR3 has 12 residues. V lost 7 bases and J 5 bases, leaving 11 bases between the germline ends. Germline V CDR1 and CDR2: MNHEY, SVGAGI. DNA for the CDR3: TGTGCCAGCATAAGCGCCGGGACTGAAGCTTTCTTT. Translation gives CASISAGTEAFF.

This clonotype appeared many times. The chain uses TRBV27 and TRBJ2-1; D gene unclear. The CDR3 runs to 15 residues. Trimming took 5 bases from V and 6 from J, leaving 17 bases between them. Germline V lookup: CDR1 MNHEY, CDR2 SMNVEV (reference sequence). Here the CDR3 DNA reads TGTGCCAGCAGTAGCCCTGGAAGCCGTGGCAATGAGCAGTTCTTC. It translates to CASSSPGSRGNEQFF.

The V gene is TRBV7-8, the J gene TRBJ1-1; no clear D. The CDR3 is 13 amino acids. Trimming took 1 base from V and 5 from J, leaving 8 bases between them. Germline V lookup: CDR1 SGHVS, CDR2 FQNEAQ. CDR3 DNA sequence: TGTGCCAGCAGCTTAGAAAGGCGGACTGAAGCTTTCTTT. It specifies CASSLERRTEAFF. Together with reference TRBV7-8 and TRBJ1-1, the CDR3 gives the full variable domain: GAGVSQSPRYKVAKRGQDVALRCDPISGHVSLFWYQQALGQGPEFLTYFQNEAQLDKSGLPSDRFFAERPEGSVSTLKIQRTQQEDSAVYLCASSLERRTEAFFGQGTRLTVV.

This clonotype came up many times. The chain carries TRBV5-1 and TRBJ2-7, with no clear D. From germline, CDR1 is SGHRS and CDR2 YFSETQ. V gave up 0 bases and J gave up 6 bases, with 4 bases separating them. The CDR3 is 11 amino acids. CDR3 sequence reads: CASSLAAEQYF. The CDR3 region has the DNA TGCGCCAGCAGCTTGGCTGCCGAGCAGTACTTC.

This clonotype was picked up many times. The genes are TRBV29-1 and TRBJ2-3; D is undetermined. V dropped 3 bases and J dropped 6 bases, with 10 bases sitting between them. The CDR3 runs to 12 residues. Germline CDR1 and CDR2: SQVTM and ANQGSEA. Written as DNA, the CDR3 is TGCAGCGTTGACTCCTTATCGGATACGCAGTATTTT. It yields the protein CSVDSLSDTQYF.

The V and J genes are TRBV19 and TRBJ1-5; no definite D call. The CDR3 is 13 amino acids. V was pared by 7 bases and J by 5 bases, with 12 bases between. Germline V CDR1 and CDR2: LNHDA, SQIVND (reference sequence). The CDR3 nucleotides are TGTGCCAGTAACGTAGGTATGGATCAGCCCCAGCATTTT. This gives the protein CASNVGMDQPQHF.

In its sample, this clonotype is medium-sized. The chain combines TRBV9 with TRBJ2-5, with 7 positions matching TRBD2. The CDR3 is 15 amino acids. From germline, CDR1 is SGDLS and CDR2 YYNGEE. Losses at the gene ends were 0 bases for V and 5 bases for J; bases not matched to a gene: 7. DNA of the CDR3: TGTGCCAGCAGCGTAGGGAATGGGAGGGGCGAGACCCAGTACTTC. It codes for CASSVGNGRGETQYF. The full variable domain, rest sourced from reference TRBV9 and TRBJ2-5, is DSGVTQTPKHLITATGQRVTLRCSPRSGDLSVYWYQQSLDQGLQFLIQYYNGEERAKGNILERFSAQQFPDLHSELNLSSLELGDSALYFCASSVGNGRGETQYFGPGTRLLVL.

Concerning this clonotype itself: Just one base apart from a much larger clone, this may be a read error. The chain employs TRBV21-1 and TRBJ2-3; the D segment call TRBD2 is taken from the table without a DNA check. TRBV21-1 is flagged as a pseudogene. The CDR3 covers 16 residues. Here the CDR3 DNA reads TGTGTCAGCAACTCCGGACTAGCGGGAAGCACAGATACGCAGTATTTT. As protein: CVSNSGLAGSTDTQYF.

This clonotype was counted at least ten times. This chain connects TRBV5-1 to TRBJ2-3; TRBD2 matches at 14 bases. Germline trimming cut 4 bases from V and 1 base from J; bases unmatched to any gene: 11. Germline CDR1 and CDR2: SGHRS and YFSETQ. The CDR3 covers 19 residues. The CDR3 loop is CASSRGRTSGRYGTDTQYF. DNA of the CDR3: TGCGCCAGCAGCAGAGGGAGGACTAGCGGGAGGTACGGCACAGATACGCAGTATTTT.

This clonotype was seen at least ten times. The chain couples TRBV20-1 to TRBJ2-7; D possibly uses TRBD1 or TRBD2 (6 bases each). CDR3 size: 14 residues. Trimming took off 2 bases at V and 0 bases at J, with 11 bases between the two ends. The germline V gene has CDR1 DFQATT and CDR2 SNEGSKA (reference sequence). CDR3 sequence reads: CSARSGGGSYEQYF. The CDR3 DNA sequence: TGCAGTGCTAGATCCGGGGGCGGCTCCTACGAGCAGTACTTC.

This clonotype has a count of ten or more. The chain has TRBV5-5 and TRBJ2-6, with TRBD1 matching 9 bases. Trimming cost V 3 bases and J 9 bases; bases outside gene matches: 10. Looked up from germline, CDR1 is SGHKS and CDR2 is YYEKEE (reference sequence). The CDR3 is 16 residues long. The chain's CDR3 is CASSSADRGAINVLTF. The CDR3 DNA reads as TGTGCCAGCAGCTCAGCGGACAGGGGAGCCATCAACGTCCTGACTTTC.

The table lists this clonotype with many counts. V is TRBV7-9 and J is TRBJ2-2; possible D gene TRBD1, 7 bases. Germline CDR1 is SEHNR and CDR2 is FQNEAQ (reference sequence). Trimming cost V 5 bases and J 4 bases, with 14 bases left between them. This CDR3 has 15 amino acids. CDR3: CASSIRGTVTGELFF. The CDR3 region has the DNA TGTGCCAGCAGCATCCGGGGGACAGTCACCGGGGAGCTGTTTTTT.

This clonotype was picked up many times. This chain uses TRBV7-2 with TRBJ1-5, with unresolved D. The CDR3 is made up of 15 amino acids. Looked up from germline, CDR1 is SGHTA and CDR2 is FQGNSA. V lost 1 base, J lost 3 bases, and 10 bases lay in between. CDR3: CASSLVVAANQPQHF. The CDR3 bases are TGTGCCAGCAGCTTAGTGGTGGCAGCCAATCAGCCCCAGCATTTT.

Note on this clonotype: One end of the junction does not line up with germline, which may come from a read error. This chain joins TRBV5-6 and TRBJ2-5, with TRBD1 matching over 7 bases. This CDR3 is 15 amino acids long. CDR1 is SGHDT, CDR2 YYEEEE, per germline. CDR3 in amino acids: CAGSLRQGFTETQYF. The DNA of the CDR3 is TGTGCCGGCAGCCTCCGACAGGGTTTCACAGAGACCCAGTACTTC.

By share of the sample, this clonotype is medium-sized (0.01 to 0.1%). The CDR3 sequence is CASSRSGALPAGELFF. CDR3 nucleotide sequence: TGTGCCAGCAGTCGTTCAGGGGCCCTTCCGGCCGGGGAGCTGTTTTTT. The genes are TRBV12-3 or TRBV12-4 and TRBJ2-2; the D gene is possibly TRBD1 (6 bases). This CDR3 spans 16 amino acids. The germline V and J ends were trimmed by 5 bases and 6 bases, with 19 bases remaining between them.

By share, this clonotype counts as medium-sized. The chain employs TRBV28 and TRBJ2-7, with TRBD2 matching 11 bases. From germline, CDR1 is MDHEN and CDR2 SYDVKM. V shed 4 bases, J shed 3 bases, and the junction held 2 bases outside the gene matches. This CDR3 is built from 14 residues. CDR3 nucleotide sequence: TGTGCCAGCAGTTCGGGACTAGCGGTCTACGAGCAGTACTTC. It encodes CASSSGLAVYEQYF.

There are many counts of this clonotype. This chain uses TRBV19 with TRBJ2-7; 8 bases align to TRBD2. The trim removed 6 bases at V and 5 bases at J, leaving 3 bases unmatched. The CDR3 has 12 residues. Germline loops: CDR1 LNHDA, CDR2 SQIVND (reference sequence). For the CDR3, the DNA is TGTGCCAGTAGCCCCGGGAGGGACGAGCAGTACTTC. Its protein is CASSPGRDEQYF.

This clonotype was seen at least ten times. CDR3 nucleotides: TGCAGTGCTAGAGACCAGCGGGGGCCTGATACGCAGTATTTT. Its translation: CSARDQRGPDTQYF. The chain is built from TRBV20-1 and TRBJ2-3; 8 bases line up with TRBD2. The J segment lost 6 bases and the V segment lost 0 bases, leaving 5 bases of the junction unmatched. The CDR3 covers 14 residues. CDR1 is DFQATT and CDR2 is SNEGSKA in the germline V gene (reference sequence).

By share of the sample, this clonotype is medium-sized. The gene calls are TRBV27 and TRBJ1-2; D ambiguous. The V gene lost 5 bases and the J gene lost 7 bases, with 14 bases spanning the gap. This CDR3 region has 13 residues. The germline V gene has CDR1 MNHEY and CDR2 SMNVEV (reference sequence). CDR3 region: CASSPPGWRGYTF. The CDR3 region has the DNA TGTGCCAGCAGTCCCCCCGGCTGGCGTGGCTACACCTTC.

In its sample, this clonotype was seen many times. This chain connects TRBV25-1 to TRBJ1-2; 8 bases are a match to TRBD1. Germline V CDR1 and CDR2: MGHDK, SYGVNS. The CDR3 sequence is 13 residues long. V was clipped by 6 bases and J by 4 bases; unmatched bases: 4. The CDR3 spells CASSSGGGYGYTF. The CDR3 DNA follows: TGTGCCAGCAGCTCAGGGGGCGGCTATGGCTACACCTTC.

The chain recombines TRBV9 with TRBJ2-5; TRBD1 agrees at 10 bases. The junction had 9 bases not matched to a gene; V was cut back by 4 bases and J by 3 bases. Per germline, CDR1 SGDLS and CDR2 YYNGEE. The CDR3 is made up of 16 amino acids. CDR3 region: CASSTYPGTGEETQYF. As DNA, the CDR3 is TGTGCCAGCAGCACGTACCCCGGGACAGGGGAAGAGACCCAGTACTTC.

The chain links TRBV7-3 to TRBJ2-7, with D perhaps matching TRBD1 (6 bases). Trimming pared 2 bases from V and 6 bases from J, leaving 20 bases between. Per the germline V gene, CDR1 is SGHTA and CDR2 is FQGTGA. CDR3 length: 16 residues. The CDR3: CASSLGYAGAPTEQYF. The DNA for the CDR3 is TGTGCCAGCAGCTTAGGGTACGCAGGGGCCCCAACCGAGCAGTACTTC.

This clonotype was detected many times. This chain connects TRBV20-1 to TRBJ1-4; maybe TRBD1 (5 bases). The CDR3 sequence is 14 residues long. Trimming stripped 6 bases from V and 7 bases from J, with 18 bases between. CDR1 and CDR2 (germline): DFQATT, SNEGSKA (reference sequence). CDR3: CSAQRADRVEKLFF. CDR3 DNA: TGCAGTGCCCAGCGGGCCGACAGAGTTGAAAAACTGTTTTTT.

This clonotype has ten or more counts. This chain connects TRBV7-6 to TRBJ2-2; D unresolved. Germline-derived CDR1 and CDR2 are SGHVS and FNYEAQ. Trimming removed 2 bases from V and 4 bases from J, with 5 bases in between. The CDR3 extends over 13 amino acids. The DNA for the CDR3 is TGTGCCAGCAGCTTATTGGGCACCGGGGAGCTGTTTTTT. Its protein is CASSLLGTGELFF.

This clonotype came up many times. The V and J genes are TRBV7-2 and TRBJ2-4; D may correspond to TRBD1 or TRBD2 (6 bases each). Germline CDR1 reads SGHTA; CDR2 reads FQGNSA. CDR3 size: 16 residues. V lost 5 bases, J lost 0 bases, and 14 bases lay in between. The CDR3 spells CASSLKQGLAKNIQYF. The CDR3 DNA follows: TGTGCCAGCAGCCTAAAACAGGGACTAGCCAAAAACATTCAGTACTTC.

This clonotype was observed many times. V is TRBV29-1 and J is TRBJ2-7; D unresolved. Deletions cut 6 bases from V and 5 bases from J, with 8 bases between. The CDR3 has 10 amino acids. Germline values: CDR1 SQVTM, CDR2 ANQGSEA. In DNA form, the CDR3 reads TGCAGCGTCGGTCAAAACGAGCAGTACTTC. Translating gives CSVGQNEQYF.

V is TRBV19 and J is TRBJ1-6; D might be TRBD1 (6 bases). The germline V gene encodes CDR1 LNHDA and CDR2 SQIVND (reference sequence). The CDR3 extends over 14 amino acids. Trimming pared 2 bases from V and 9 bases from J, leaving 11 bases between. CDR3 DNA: TGTGCCAGTAGTATAAGGACAGAATCTTCACCCCTCCACTTT. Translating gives CASSIRTESSPLHF.

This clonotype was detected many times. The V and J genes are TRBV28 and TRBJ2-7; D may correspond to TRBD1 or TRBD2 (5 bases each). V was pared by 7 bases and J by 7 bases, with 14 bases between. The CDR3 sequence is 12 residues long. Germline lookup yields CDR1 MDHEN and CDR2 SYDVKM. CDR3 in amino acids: CASTDPRGEQYF. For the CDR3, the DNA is TGTGCCAGCACAGACCCGAGGGGAGAGCAGTACTTC.